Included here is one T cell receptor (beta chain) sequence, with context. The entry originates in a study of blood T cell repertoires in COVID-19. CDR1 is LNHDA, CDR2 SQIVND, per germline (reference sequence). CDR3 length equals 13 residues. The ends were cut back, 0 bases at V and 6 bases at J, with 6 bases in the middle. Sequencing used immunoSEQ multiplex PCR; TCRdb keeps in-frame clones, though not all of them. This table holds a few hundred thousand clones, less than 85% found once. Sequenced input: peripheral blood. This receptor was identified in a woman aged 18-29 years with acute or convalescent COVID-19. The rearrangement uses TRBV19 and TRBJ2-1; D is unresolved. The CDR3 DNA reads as TGTGCCAGTAGTATAGATCTATTCAATGAGCAGTTCTTC. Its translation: CASSIDLFNEQFF.